The 26 T cell receptor beta chains listed next were all sequenced from one sample in a study of CD8+CD57+ T cells in acquired aplastic anemia (dated by TCRdb to 2016 to 2019). Sequencing instrument: Illumina HiSeq 2000. TCR beta VDJ combination and CDR3 sequence profiling used genomic DNA as the template. TCRdb's own reprocessing of the public reads used fastp at Q25 and MiXCR and kept productive beta chains. Rows are unified per CDR3 protein, each entry keeping the most common DNA and genes. For this sample the table gives about 170,000 distinct CDR3 sequences, of which under 75% were detected only once. The top ten constitute 45% to 55% of the sample. The sequencing input was sorted CD4+, CD8+, or CD8+CD57+ T cells (not recorded which) from PBMCs. These receptor sequences come from a human donor in good health.

J is TRBJ2-7 and V is TRBV7-9; D is unresolved. The germline gives CDR1 SEHNR, CDR2 FQNEAQ (reference sequence). Trimming left V 5 bases short and J 3 bases short, with 5 bases between. The CDR3 has 11 residues. The DNA of the CDR3 is TGTGCCAGCAGCCCGTACTACGAGCAGTACTTC. It encodes CASSPYYEQYF.

Only one count was recorded for this clonotype. This sequence joins TRBV20-1 and TRBJ1-5; maybe TRBD1 (6 bases). The CDR3 covers 12 residues. The ends were cut back, 5 bases at V and 9 bases at J, with 14 bases in the middle. Germline V gene data show CDR1 as DFQATT and CDR2 as SNEGSKA (reference sequence). The CDR3 protein is CSAFQGSGPQHF. For the CDR3, the DNA is TGCAGTGCTTTTCAGGGGTCTGGGCCCCAGCATTTT.

This clonotype was seen a single time. The chain uses TRBV24-1 and TRBJ2-1, with 8 bases aligning to TRBD1. The CDR3 extends over 14 amino acids. Germline CDR1 is KGHDR and CDR2 is SFDVKD. J was trimmed by 6 bases and V by 4 bases; bases with no gene match: 4. CDR3 coding DNA: TGTGCCACCAGTGAACCCGGACAGGGCAATGAGCAGTTCTTC. This translates into CATSEPGQGNEQFF.

The chain has TRBV5-1 and TRBJ2-3; D remains unclear. The CDR3 runs 14 residues. Trimming shortened V by 0 bases and J by 6 bases, and 11 bases separated the two germline ends. The germline CDR1 and CDR2 sequences are SGHRS and YFSETQ. CDR3 protein: CASSLVQEEDTQYF. In DNA, the CDR3 is TGCGCCAGCAGCTTGGTTCAGGAAGAGGATACGCAGTATTTT. Supplemented by reference TRBV5-1 and TRBJ2-3, the full variable domain reads KAGVTQTPRYLIKTRGQQVTLSCSPISGHRSVSWYQQTPGQGLQFLFEYFSETQRNKGNFPGRFSGRQFSNSRSEMNVSTLELGDSALYLCASSLVQEEDTQYFGPGTRLTVL.

The rearrangement links TRBV24-1 to TRBJ2-2; 12 bases align to TRBD2. This CDR3 comprises 15 residues. Germline CDR1 is KGHDR and CDR2 is SFDVKD. J gave up 5 bases and V 7 bases, and 4 bases lay outside the gene matches. The CDR3 nucleotides are TGTGCCACCAGGGGGACTAGCGGGTCGACCGGGGAGCTGTTTTTT. This translates into CATRGTSGSTGELFF.

The J gene is TRBJ2-1, the V gene TRBV5-6; 8 bases are shared with TRBD1. The germline V gene has CDR1 SGHDT and CDR2 YYEEEE. This CDR3 is 15 amino acids long. With V trimmed by 4 bases and J by 3 bases, 6 bases remained unmatched. The CDR3 nucleotides read TGTGCCAGCAGCACTCGGACAGGGTTCTACAATGAGCAGTTCTTC. Translated: CASSTRTGFYNEQFF.

The rearrangement joins TRBV19 to TRBJ1-2; TRBD1 matches 7 bases. The CDR3 has 17 amino acids. Trimming took 2 bases from V and 0 from J; bases not matched to a gene: 9. Germline V gives CDR1 LNHDA, CDR2 SQIVND (reference sequence). The CDR3 DNA is TGTGCCAGTAGTATATCCCACGTTACAGGGGCTAACTATGGCTACACCTTC. It is translated as CASSISHVTGANYGYTF.

This sequence joins TRBV7-9 and TRBJ1-2; weak D call: TRBD1 (6 bases). The CDR3 spans 13 residues. Germline V gene sequence: CDR1 SEHNR, CDR2 FQNEAQ (reference sequence). V lost 4 bases, J lost 5 bases, and 11 bases lay in between. For the CDR3, the DNA is TGTGCCAGCAGCTCCCAGGGGCTGTATGGCTACACCTTC. Translating it yields CASSSQGLYGYTF.

The CDR3, as DNA: TGCAGTGCTAGGTGGACAGGGGGTCCCTACGAGCAGTACTTC. It encodes CSARWTGGPYEQYF. The chain carries TRBV20-1 and TRBJ2-7, with 10 bases identical to TRBD1. V was pared by 3 bases and J by 2 bases, with 4 bases of the junction left unmatched. This CDR3 has 14 amino acids. The germline V gene encodes CDR1 DFQATT and CDR2 SNEGSKA (reference sequence).

The chain combines TRBV5-1 with TRBJ1-1; unclear D gene. The CDR3 extends over 15 amino acids. Germline CDR1 and CDR2: SGHRS and YFSETQ. The V and J ends lost 6 bases and 3 bases respectively, with 18 bases between them. DNA of the CDR3: TGCGCCAGCAACCCTGCTCCGGGAGGCGACACTGAAGCTTTCTTT. This sequence encodes CASNPAPGGDTEAFF.

The genes are TRBV24-1 and TRBJ2-2, with a tentative D call TRBD2 (6 bases). V dropped 7 bases and J dropped 0 bases, with 11 bases sitting between them. Germline-derived CDR1 and CDR2 are KGHDR and SFDVKD. CDR3 length equals 15 residues. The CDR3 spells CATSPGLTNTGELFF. The CDR3 bases are TGTGCCACCAGCCCGGGACTTACGAACACCGGGGAGCTGTTTTTT.

The rearrangement links TRBV10-1 to TRBJ2-7; the D gene is possibly TRBD2 (7 bases). The CDR3 consists of 15 residues. Trimming cost V 4 bases and J 6 bases, with 19 bases left between them. Germline lookup yields CDR1 WNHNN and CDR2 SYGVQD (reference sequence). CDR3 sequence reads: CASSVGAAGEIEQYF. In nucleotides, the CDR3 is TGCGCCAGCAGTGTGGGGGCGGCGGGAGAAATCGAGCAGTACTTC.

This rearrangement joins TRBV6-6 to TRBJ2-5; D uncertain. Germline lookup yields CDR1 MNHNY and CDR2 SVGAGI (reference sequence). The ends were cut back, 2 bases at V and 4 bases at J, with 11 bases in the middle. CDR3 length: 14 amino acids. CDR3 residues: CASSYPGEAETQYF. CDR3 nucleotides: TGTGCCAGCAGTTACCCCGGAGAAGCAGAGACCCAGTACTTC.

The chain carries TRBV20-1 and TRBJ1-4, with D possibly TRBD1 on 6 matching bases. Germline lookup yields CDR1 DFQATT and CDR2 SNEGSKA (reference sequence). V was trimmed by 5 bases and J by 3 bases, leaving 16 bases between them. The CDR3 runs 15 residues. CDR3 coding DNA: TGCAGTGCTCCGGACAGCGGCTCGGCTAATGAAAAACTGTTTTTT. Its protein product is CSAPDSGSANEKLFF.

This sequence joins TRBV15 and TRBJ2-1; 7 bases match TRBD1. The V segment lost 8 bases and the J segment 0 bases; nucleotides outside the gene matches: 13. CDR3 size: 17 residues. CDR1 and CDR2 (germline): LNHNV, YYDKDF (reference sequence). The DNA for the CDR3 is TGTGCCACCCGACCCGAAGGGGGCCGGAGCTCCTACAATGAGCAGTTCTTC. Protein sequence: CATRPEGGRSSYNEQFF.

The chain combines TRBV4-1 with TRBJ1-6, with D tentatively TRBD1 (6 bases). V lost 0 bases to trimming and J lost 5 bases, with 11 bases between them. From germline, CDR1 is MGHRA and CDR2 YSYEKL. The CDR3 sequence is 16 residues long. This chain's CDR3 is CASSQDPGQNNSPLHF. The CDR3 DNA reads TGCGCCAGCAGCCAAGATCCCGGACAGAATAATTCACCCCTCCACTTT.

The chain is built from TRBV24-1 and TRBJ2-2; D remains ambiguous. CDR1 KGHDR and CDR2 SFDVKD come from the germline V gene. Trimming stripped 4 bases from V and 7 bases from J, with 12 bases between. The CDR3 covers 14 residues. The CDR3 coding sequence is TGTGCCACCAGTGAGACACCGTCCAGCGGGGAGCTGTTTTTT. This sequence encodes CATSETPSSGELFF.

V and J are TRBV7-9 and TRBJ2-1; 11 positions match TRBD1. Trimming removed 5 bases from V and 7 bases from J; junction bases left unmatched: 7. CDR1 and CDR2 (germline): SEHNR, FQNEAQ (reference sequence). The CDR3 sequence is 15 residues long. The CDR3 sequence: CASSPSGTGGNEQFF. CDR3 coding DNA: TGTGCCAGCAGCCCTTCGGGGACAGGGGGAAATGAGCAGTTCTTC.

Relative to its sample, this clonotype is medium-sized. V is TRBV20-1 and J is TRBJ2-5; no clear D. This CDR3 is built from 10 residues. From germline, CDR1 is DFQATT and CDR2 SNEGSKA (reference sequence). Trimming took 6 bases from V and 1 from J, leaving 3 bases between them. DNA for the CDR3: TGCAGTGCCGCCCAAGAGACCCAGTACTTC. It is translated as CSAAQETQYF.

The chain carries TRBV19 and TRBJ1-6; D not certain. CDR3 length: 13 residues. The germline V and J ends were trimmed by 1 base and 6 bases, with 4 bases remaining between them. Germline CDR1 and CDR2: LNHDA and SQIVND (reference sequence). The CDR3 region is CASSIGTNSPLHF. As DNA, the CDR3 is TGTGCCAGTAGTATAGGGACTAATTCACCCCTCCACTTT.

The chain has TRBV9 and TRBJ1-2, with 9 nucleotides matching TRBD1. In germline, CDR1 is SGDLS, CDR2 YYNGEE. The V segment lost 9 bases and the J segment 4 bases; nucleotides outside the gene matches: 10. The CDR3 runs to 14 residues. CDR3 sequence reads: CATGTGPLLYGYTF. The CDR3 coding sequence is TGTGCCACCGGGACAGGGCCTCTTCTCTATGGCTACACCTTC.

This chain joins TRBV10-3 and TRBJ2-7, with D possibly TRBD1 on 7 matching bases. V was shortened by 6 bases and J by 3 bases, with 15 bases between the two germline ends. There are 14 residues in the CDR3. CDR1 ENHRY and CDR2 SYGVKD come from the germline V gene. The CDR3 bases are TGTGCCATCAGACAGGGGACTTTAGTCTACGAGCAGTACTTC. It codes for CAIRQGTLVYEQYF.

This clonotype appeared a single time. Relative to the germline gene, one junction end is altered; a read error may explain this. This CDR3 reads CAISERWDRGGYEQYF. In DNA, the CDR3 is TGTGCCATCAGTGAGAGGTGGGACAGGGGGGGGTACGAGCAGTACTTC. V gene TRBV6-1 combines with J gene TRBJ2-7; 11 bases agree with TRBD1. This CDR3 is 16 amino acids long. Germline lookup yields CDR1 MNHNS and CDR2 SASEGT.

This clonotype was detected ten times or more. The V and J genes are TRBV6-4 and TRBJ1-2, with D hard to call. Germline V CDR1 and CDR2: MRHNA, SNTAGT. V lost 0 bases, J lost 8 bases, and 13 bases lay in between. This CDR3 comprises 14 residues. CDR3 sequence reads: CASSDSNNGAGYTF. The DNA of the CDR3 is TGTGCCAGCAGTGACTCGAATAACGGCGCAGGCTACACCTTC.

This clonotype was seen more than once but under ten times. The chain employs TRBV13 and TRBJ1-5; D is uncertain. This CDR3 is 14 amino acids long. CDR1 and CDR2 from the germline V gene are PRHDT and FYEKMQ (reference sequence). With 4 bases removed from V and 10 bases from J, the gap between germline ends came to 17 bases. The CDR3 nucleotides read TGTGCCAGCAGCTCCCAGCCTGGCATCAGCCCCCAGCATTTT. It specifies CASSSQPGISPQHF. The full variable domain, completed using reference TRBV13 and TRBJ1-5, is AAGVIQSPRHLIKEKRETATLKCYPIPRHDTVYWYQQGPGQDPQFLISFYEKMQSDKGSIPDRFSAQQFSDYHSELNMSSLELGDSALYFCASSSQPGISPQHFGDGTRLSIL.

This clonotype was counted only a few times. The chain uses TRBV2 and TRBJ2-1; D gene unclear. This CDR3 is 13 amino acids long. Germline loops: CDR1 SNHLY, CDR2 FYNNEI. Trimming stripped 5 bases from V and 4 bases from J, with 9 bases between. CDR3 sequence reads: CASSQTEYNEQFF. In DNA, the CDR3 is TGTGCCAGCAGTCAGACTGAGTACAATGAGCAGTTCTTC.